This TCR beta chain comes out of a study of blood T cell repertoires in COVID-19 (dated by TCRdb to the early 2020s). In terms of the full investigation: Samples from collaborators originated in the United States, Italy and Spain and spanned both the acute and convalescent phases of COVID-19. The dataset comprised deeply sampled blood TCRbeta repertoires from subjects exposed to, actively infected with, or recovered from COVID-19. The material from the prospective study consisted of cDNA or gDNA derived from T cells, B-cell-depleted T cells, or PBMCs. Samples were obtained from the ongoing ImmuneRACE study (first 160 participants) and from roughly 1,300 subjects provided by 6 global collaborators. Where available, HLA class I and class II types were taken from metadata supplied by the sample provider and were not determined by assay-based typing. The repertoires were released in a freely available public database intended as a resource for research on the immune response to SARS-CoV-2. The sample metadata nearly always contained a de-identified subject ID, COVID-19 status, age in years and sex.

V gives up 2 bases and J gives up 2 bases, and the segment between their germline ends measures 15 bases. Looking up the germline V gene yields CDR1 MNHNS and CDR2 SASEGT. From its cysteine to its phenylalanine, the CDR3 spans 16 amino acids. Here the CDR3 DNA is all that survives: 48 bases in frame from base 1. The immunoSEQ Assay, a bias-controlled multiplex PCR, was used to amplify TCRbeta CDR3 regions from genomic DNA. On the study's bioinformatics: The number of nucleated cells in each sample was estimated by amplification of reference gene primers within the assay. To quantify the absolute abundance of each unique TCRbeta CDR3 rearrangement, sequence reads were collapsed and filtered. Productive Simpson clonality was computed per sample as the square root of Simpson's diversity index over productive rearrangements. TCRdb took this table from immuneACCESS and kept in-frame rearrangements with V and J called. Such tables lack part of the clones; where checked against another copy, unresolved V genes explain under half of the gap, and the rest is unexplained. The D gene and trimming were derived from the DNA, and the V and J assignments and clone size from that table. The sample table shows 200,000 to 300,000 clones, and approximately 87% are seen once. The ten largest clones take up approximately 1.6% of the sample.

Comment on this clone: Its antigen is currently not known. No quality values exist for individual bases; no much larger clone is one base distant.

Another Seattle source contributed samples from volunteer blood donors who had recovered from COVID-19. Each collaborating institution followed its own protocols to collect whole blood in K2EDTA tubes. For TCRbeta analysis, collaborators shipped samples as frozen whole blood, isolated PBMCs, or DNA extracted from either of those sample types. On the study overall, not on this receptor specifically: The quantity of clinical and demographic metadata differed by source and by participant and was supplied without curation.

This sequence was found in a woman aged 40 to 50 who had recovered from COVID-19. Sequencing was carried out using peripheral blood. Here the chain combines TRBV6-1 and TRBJ1-2; the D segment could be TRBD1, given 6 matching bases. The CDR3 amino acid sequence is: CASSELRRGQNYGYTF. The DNA sequence is as follows: TGTGCCAGCAGTGAACTCCGGCGGGGGCAAAACTATGGCTACACCTTC.